Each of the 30 T cell receptor beta chains below was sequenced from the same sample in a study of blood T cells in healthy people across ages. A second about 7 to 12 cycle PCR used barcoded and J-beta primers. TCRdb reprocessed the 5' RACE reads via MiXCR and lists one record per CDR3 protein. The sample lists around 750,000 distinct CDR3 sequences; about 48% were seen once. The sample taken for sequencing was blood. These receptors came from a man older than 75 in good health.

In its sample, this clonotype was seen once. The V gene is TRBV5-1, the J gene TRBJ2-7; D tentatively fits TRBD1 or TRBD2 (5 bases each). V was trimmed by 4 bases and J by 5 bases, leaving 19 bases between them. CDR3 size: 15 residues. Germline CDR1 and CDR2: SGHRS and YFSETQ. The CDR3 DNA is TGCGCCAGCAGCCCCGGTTGGGGGAGTAACGACGAGCAGTACTTC. It is translated as CASSPGWGSNDEQYF.

This clonotype was counted between two and nine times. The chain combines TRBV4-1 with TRBJ1-2, with unresolved D. Per the germline V gene, CDR1 is MGHRA and CDR2 is YSYEKL. The CDR3 consists of 15 residues. The germline V and J ends were trimmed by 0 bases and 0 bases, with 8 bases remaining between them. In DNA form, the CDR3 reads TGCGCCAGCAGCCAAGACCTGAATACTAACTATGGCTACACCTTC. Translating it yields CASSQDLNTNYGYTF.

This sequence joins TRBV24-1 and TRBJ2-4; a possible D gene is TRBD1 (7 bases). V was pared by 9 bases and J by 13 bases, with 21 bases between. From germline, CDR1 is KGHDR and CDR2 SFDVKD. CDR3 length: 13 amino acids. CDR3 bases: TGTGCCACCGGGGAAGGGGGCACGGGGGAGCAGTACTTC. This codes for CATGEGGTGEQYF.

Points on this clonotype: A read error may explain this, as a much larger clone is one base away. The genes are TRBV20-1 and TRBJ2-7; 7 positions agree with TRBD2. The CDR3 spans 14 residues. The J segment lost 4 bases and the V segment lost 6 bases, leaving 12 bases of the junction unmatched. The germline V gene has CDR1 DFQATT and CDR2 SNEGSKA (reference sequence). The CDR3, as DNA: TGCAGTGCCTTAGGAGGTACGGGGGGATACGAGCAGTACTTC. Translated: CSALGGTGGYEQYF.

This clonotype was recorded many times. V and J are TRBV28 and TRBJ2-1; D possibly corresponds to TRBD2 (5 bases). The germline V gene encodes CDR1 MDHEN and CDR2 SYDVKM. Trimming left V 5 bases short and J 7 bases short, with 9 bases between. CDR3 length: 12 residues. CDR3 sequence reads: CASSIGGNEQFF. DNA for the CDR3: TGTGCCAGCAGTATCGGCGGGAATGAGCAGTTCTTC.

The V call is TRBV6-6, the J call TRBJ2-3; 8 nucleotides align to TRBD1. Per the germline V gene, CDR1 is MNHNY and CDR2 is SVGAGI (reference sequence). This CDR3 is built from 15 residues. Unmatched junction bases numbered 5, after V lost 3 bases and J lost 3 bases. CDR3 DNA: TGTGCCAGCAGTTATTATCAGGGGGCAACAGATACGCAGTATTTT. This translates into CASSYYQGATDTQYF.

DNA of the CDR3: TGTGCCAGCAGTTACTTCGATTTGGGGGTTCCCGAAAAACTGTTTTTT. It encodes CASSYFDLGVPEKLFF. The rearrangement links TRBV6-5 to TRBJ1-4, with D possibly being TRBD1 (5 bases). The CDR3 covers 16 residues. Germline lookup yields CDR1 MNHEY and CDR2 SVGAGI. Trimming cost V 1 base and J 8 bases, with 17 bases left between them.

The genes are TRBV11-2 and TRBJ2-7, with D tentatively TRBD1 (6 bases). The CDR3 has 15 residues. Trimming left V 5 bases short and J 1 base short, with 15 bases between. The germline CDR1 and CDR2 sequences are SGHAT and FQNNGV. The CDR3, as DNA: TGTGCCAGCAGCGGGGGCCGGCTCGGATCCTACGAGCAGTACTTC. Its protein product is CASSGGRLGSYEQYF.

The V gene is TRBV10-3, the J gene TRBJ2-5; the D gene could be TRBD1 or TRBD2 (5 bases each). V lost 2 bases to trimming and J lost 4 bases, with 11 bases between them. Germline loops: CDR1 ENHRY, CDR2 SYGVKD. The CDR3 length is 14 residues. The CDR3 DNA is TGTGCCATCAGTGAGGGGGGATCAGGAGAGACCCAGTACTTC. Translation gives CAISEGGSGETQYF.

V and J are TRBV2 and TRBJ2-7; 9 bases line up with TRBD2. The ends lost 5 bases at V and 2 bases at J; junction bases unmatched: 4. The V gene's germline CDR1 is SNHLY and CDR2 FYNNEI. This CDR3 has 14 amino acids. CDR3 sequence reads: CASSSKRGAYEQYF. In DNA, the CDR3 is TGTGCCAGCAGTTCTAAGCGGGGGGCCTACGAGCAGTACTTC. The complete variable domain, with remaining parts taken from reference TRBV2 and TRBJ2-7, reads EPEVTQTPSHQVTQMGQEVILRCVPISNHLYFYWYRQILGQKVEFLVSFYNNEISEKSEIFDDQFSVERPDGSNFTLKIRSTKLEDSAMYFCASSSKRGAYEQYFGPGTRLTVT.

This rearrangement joins TRBV20-1 to TRBJ2-1; 10 nucleotides align to TRBD2. The V segment lost 5 bases and the J segment 8 bases; nucleotides outside the gene matches: 15. The CDR3 runs to 16 residues. In germline, CDR1 is DFQATT, CDR2 SNEGSKA (reference sequence). The CDR3 spells CSASPPSGRAFDEQFF. CDR3 bases: TGCAGTGCTTCTCCTCCTAGCGGGAGAGCCTTTGATGAGCAGTTCTTC.

This clonotype was seen more than once but under ten times. This chain joins TRBV10-3 and TRBJ2-7; 11 nucleotides align to TRBD1. The DNA end favors TRBJ2-5, so the J call may be wrong. Germline CDR1 is ENHRY and CDR2 is SYGVKD. The CDR3 totals 15 residues. The CDR3 nucleotides are TGTGCCATCAGTGATTTGGGACAGGGGGAGAAGACCCAGTACTTC. Translating it yields CAISDLGQGEKTQYF.

On this clonotype: Sequence at one end of the junction differs from germline and may be a read error. This chain connects TRBV7-9 to TRBJ2-1; 8 bases fit TRBD1. The CDR3 contains 16 residues. CDR1 is SEHNR, CDR2 FQNEAQ, per germline (reference sequence). The CDR3: CASRLGGQGAENEQFF. The CDR3 coding sequence is TGTGCCAGCAGATTAGGGGGGCAGGGGGCTGAAAATGAGCAGTTCTTC.

This chain joins TRBV2 and TRBJ2-7, with 11 bases fitting TRBD2. The junction had 2 bases not matched to a gene; V was cut back by 10 bases and J by 0 bases. Per germline, CDR1 SNHLY and CDR2 FYNNEI. The CDR3 length is 13 residues. This CDR3 reads CATGLAGSYEQYF. In DNA form, the CDR3 reads TGTGCCACCGGACTAGCGGGCTCCTACGAGCAGTACTTC.

V gene TRBV18 combines with J gene TRBJ2-3; TRBD2 matches at 7 bases. V lost 3 bases and J lost 4; bases outside the gene matches: 13. This CDR3 comprises 17 residues. The germline gives CDR1 KGHSH, CDR2 LQKENI. CDR3 protein: CASSPPIGEGAADTQYF. The DNA for the CDR3 is TGTGCCAGCTCACCCCCTATCGGGGAGGGCGCAGCAGATACGCAGTATTTT.

Only a few counts were recorded for this clonotype. The V gene is TRBV7-2, the J gene TRBJ2-7, with D maybe TRBD2 (6 bases). The V gene lost 4 bases and the J gene lost 0 bases, with 16 bases spanning the gap. This CDR3 is built from 16 residues. Germline lookup yields CDR1 SGHTA and CDR2 FQGNSA. The CDR3 here is CASSSSGTAFSYEQYF. DNA for the CDR3: TGTGCCAGCAGCTCGTCCGGGACTGCGTTCTCCTACGAGCAGTACTTC. Drawing the rest from reference TRBV7-2 and TRBJ2-7, the complete variable domain is GAGVSQSPSNKVTEKGKDVELRCDPISGHTALYWYRQSLGQGLEFLIYFQGNSAPDKSGLPSDRFSAERTGGSVSTLTIQRTQQEDSAVYLCASSSSGTAFSYEQYFGPGTRLTVT.

The rearrangement joins TRBV29-1 to TRBJ2-5; a weak D match, TRBD1 (8 bases). The CDR3 spans 12 residues. Germline V gene sequence: CDR1 SQVTM, CDR2 ANQGSEA. V dropped 7 bases and J dropped 9 bases, with 18 bases sitting between them. The CDR3 loop reads CSADRQGRAQYF. The CDR3 bases are TGCAGCGCTGATCGACAGGGGAGGGCCCAGTACTTC.

This clonotype is a singleton in its sample. The chain recombines TRBV6-2 or TRBV6-3 with TRBJ1-5; perhaps TRBD1 as D (5 bases). Germline CDR1 and CDR2: MNHEY and SVGEGT. CDR3 size: 17 residues. Between the trimmed V and J ends, which lost 0 bases and 2 bases, there was a span of 14 bases. The CDR3 bases are TGTGCCAGCAGTTACTCGACCCCACGGGGGGGCAATCAGCCCCAGCATTTT. Its translation is CASSYSTPRGGNQPQHF.

The V and J genes are TRBV24-1 and TRBJ2-6, with D uncertain. The V and J ends lost 2 bases and 1 base respectively, with 5 bases between them. CDR3 size: 15 residues. Per germline, CDR1 KGHDR and CDR2 SFDVKD. For the CDR3, the DNA is TGTGCCACCAGTGATTCTGGTTCTGGGGCCAACGTCCTGACTTTC. This gives the protein CATSDSGSGANVLTF.

This clonotype has only one observation. The chain employs TRBV6-6 and TRBJ2-2; D uncertain. This CDR3 has 12 residues. Trimming removed 2 bases from V and 7 bases from J, with 5 bases in between. Germline-derived CDR1 and CDR2 are MNHNY and SVGAGI (reference sequence). The CDR3 is CASSYRLGELFF. CDR3 in DNA: TGTGCCAGCAGTTACCGGCTCGGGGAGCTGTTTTTT.

The chain has TRBV5-1 and TRBJ1-1; D gene uncertain. V was cut by 0 bases and J by 4 bases, with 10 bases left in between. Germline V gene sequence: CDR1 SGHRS, CDR2 YFSETQ. CDR3 length: 14 residues. CDR3 coding DNA: TGCGCCAGCAGCTTGGCGGTCGTCGGCACTGAAGCTTTCTTT. Encoded protein: CASSLAVVGTEAFF.

The chain employs TRBV28 and TRBJ2-4, with 10 bases that match TRBD2. The DNA matches TRBJ2-7 better at its end, which makes the J call doubtful. The germline gives CDR1 MDHEN, CDR2 SYDVKM. The CDR3 runs 15 residues. For the CDR3, the DNA is TGTGCCAGCAGGGCTGGGCTAGCGGGAGTTAACGAGCAGTACTTC. Translating gives CASRAGLAGVNEQYF.

The chain carries TRBV24-1 and TRBJ2-3, with 7 bases that match TRBD2. V was clipped by 4 bases and J by 2 bases; unmatched bases: 8. The CDR3 is 16 amino acids. Germline CDR1 KGHDR, CDR2 SFDVKD. The CDR3 here is CATSDSRGGLTDTQYF. The DNA for the CDR3 is TGTGCCACCAGTGACTCCCGCGGGGGACTCACAGATACGCAGTATTTT.

This clonotype was counted a few times. V and J are TRBV12-3 or TRBV12-4 and TRBJ1-2, with 8 nucleotides matching TRBD1. The CDR3 is made up of 17 amino acids. Trimming took 8 bases from V and 4 from J; bases not matched to a gene: 18. CDR3 region: CASGPRQGQKITYGYTF. CDR3 nucleotide sequence: TGTGCCAGCGGCCCGAGACAGGGGCAAAAGATAACCTATGGCTACACCTTC.

The rearrangement joins TRBV20-1 to TRBJ2-7, with TRBD2 matching over 14 bases. After removal of 3 bases from V and 2 bases from J, the junction contained 6 bases not matched to a gene. Per the germline V gene, CDR1 is DFQATT and CDR2 is SNEGSKA (reference sequence). CDR3 length: 16 residues. The CDR3 bases are TGCAGTGCTAGGCCCGGGACTAGCGGGAGTGCCTACGAGCAGTACTTC. It encodes CSARPGTSGSAYEQYF.

This clonotype showed up many times. V usage is TRBV5-1 and J usage is TRBJ2-7; no definite D call. Germline assignment: CDR1 SGHRS and CDR2 YFSETQ. The CDR3 has 14 residues. The V gene lost 0 bases and the J gene lost 6 bases, with 13 bases spanning the gap. DNA of the CDR3: TGCGCCAGCAGCTTGGAGTCTATACGTAGCGAGCAGTACTTC. Translating gives CASSLESIRSEQYF.

This clonotype has only a few counts. The chain couples TRBV7-8 to TRBJ2-1; D is uncertain. This CDR3 is 18 amino acids long. V gave up 5 bases and J gave up 0 bases, with 20 bases separating them. Germline-derived CDR1 and CDR2 are SGHVS and FQNEAQ. CDR3 residues: CASSRFRPSLGSYNEQFF. CDR3 sequence (DNA): TGTGCCAGCAGCCGCTTCCGGCCTTCCCTTGGCTCCTACAATGAGCAGTTCTTC.

For the CDR3, the DNA is TGTGCCAGCAGCTGGGACAGGAATGGCTACACCTTC. Translated: CASSWDRNGYTF. The chain carries TRBV7-2 and TRBJ1-2; the match to TRBD1 covers 8 bases. The CDR3 contains 12 residues. Per the germline V gene, CDR1 is SGHTA and CDR2 is FQGNSA. J gave up 6 bases and V 4 bases, and 1 base lay outside the gene matches.

This chain joins TRBV4-1 and TRBJ2-1; no reliable D call. The tail of the sequence fits TRBJ2-7 better, so the J call may be wrong. The germline CDR1 and CDR2 sequences are MGHRA and YSYEKL. The CDR3 extends over 16 amino acids. CDR3: CASSQVDLVTYNEQYF. The CDR3 coding sequence is TGCGCCAGCAGCCAAGTGGATCTAGTCACCTACAATGAGCAGTACTTC.

The DNA for the CDR3 is TGTGCCTGGAGTGGGACAGAAGAGACCCAGTACTTC. The encoded protein is CAWSGTEETQYF. The chain carries TRBV30 and TRBJ2-5, with D perhaps matching TRBD1 (6 bases). Trimming took off 1 base at V and 3 bases at J, with 6 bases between the two ends. Germline V lookup: CDR1 GTSNPN, CDR2 SVGIG (reference sequence). CDR3 length: 12 residues.